A single T cell receptor (beta chain) is shown here with its context. The antigen is undetermined. This record belongs to a study of STAT5B mutations in CD4+ large granular lymphocyte leukemia. Study observations and caveats: No patients shared main leukemic clonotypes, though less than 30% appeared at low frequency elsewhere.

CDR1 is SGHDT, CDR2 YYEEEE, per germline. CDR3 length equals 17 residues. Trimming left V 3 bases short and J 0 bases short, with 18 bases between. The survey-level immunoSEQ assay was used. Measured with immunoSEQ multiplex PCR; TCRdb has only the in-frame clones, and not every one. The sample gives around 50,000 clones, approximately 83% of which show up once; 0.3% to 0.45% is in the top ten. The sequencing sample was made of CD4+ T cells from blood buffy coats. This clonotype was sampled from a human donor in good health. The V gene is TRBV5-6, the J gene TRBJ1-1; no clear D. The chain's CDR3 is CASSWSKFGLMNTEAFF. CDR3 DNA: TGTGCCAGCAGCTGGAGTAAGTTCGGCCTCATGAACACTGAAGCTTTCTTT.